One sample yielded the 12 T cell receptor beta chains listed below, sequenced in a study of blood T cell repertoires in COVID-19. Libraries were prepared by immunoSEQ multiplex PCR; TCRdb keeps only in-frame clonotypes and omits some of them. The table has roughly 180,000 clones, around 84% seen once; the top ten hold roughly 5%. Sequenced sample: peripheral blood. These receptors all come from a woman between 50 and 59 years old with COVID-19, enrolled during active disease.

This clone was detected only a few times. The same CDR3 also results from other DNA sequences found in this sample. This chain uses TRBV6-1 with TRBJ1-3; the D is unclear. The CDR3 is 15 amino acids. V was trimmed by 1 base and J by 0 bases, leaving 7 bases between them. The germline V gene has CDR1 MNHNS and CDR2 SASEGT. The CDR3 protein is CASSEDRNSGNTIYF. As DNA, the CDR3 is TGTGCCAGCAGTGAAGACAGAAACTCTGGAAACACCATATATTTT.

The V gene is TRBV5-1, the J gene TRBJ1-1, with D perhaps matching TRBD1 (6 bases). Between the trimmed V and J ends, which lost 0 bases and 1 base, there was a span of 7 bases. CDR3 length: 14 amino acids. Germline loops: CDR1 SGHRS, CDR2 YFSETQ. The CDR3 DNA reads TGCGCCAGCAGCTTGGAGGGACAGAACACTGAAGCTTTCTTT. Its translation is CASSLEGQNTEAFF.

This clone was counted a few times. The chain combines TRBV29-1 with TRBJ1-1; the D is unclear. Germline lookup yields CDR1 SQVTM and CDR2 ANQGSEA. This CDR3 contains 11 residues. V shed 5 bases and J shed 3 bases, with 7 bases lying between them. CDR3 region: CSVIRDTEAFF. In DNA form, the CDR3 reads TGCAGCGTTATCCGGGACACTGAAGCTTTCTTT.

V gene TRBV4-1 combines with J gene TRBJ2-1; D not certain. The germline CDR1 and CDR2 sequences are MGHRA and YSYEKL. V was cut by 2 bases and J by 6 bases, with 11 bases left in between. This CDR3 is 14 amino acids long. The CDR3 sequence: CASSQSSSTNEQFF. The CDR3 nucleotides read TGCGCCAGCAGCCAATCGTCATCTACCAATGAGCAGTTCTTC.

This clone was detected a few times. The same CDR3 is also encoded by other DNA sequences in this sample. The V gene is TRBV7-9, the J gene TRBJ1-5; D remains unclear. The V gene's germline CDR1 is SEHNR and CDR2 FQNEAQ (reference sequence). This CDR3 contains 12 residues. V shed 6 bases and J shed 0 bases, with 3 bases lying between them. The CDR3 sequence is CASSLSNQPQHF. The CDR3 DNA reads TGTGCCAGCAGTCTTAGCAATCAGCCCCAGCATTTT.

V is TRBV4-3 and J is TRBJ1-1; D is ambiguous. The CDR3 has 14 residues. Germline V gene data show CDR1 as LGHNA and CDR2 as YSLEER. The V end was cut by 0 bases, the J end by 3 bases, with 8 bases between. CDR3 amino acids: CASSQDLRDTEAFF. The CDR3 coding sequence is TGCGCCAGCAGCCAAGATCTCCGGGACACTGAAGCTTTCTTT.

The V gene is TRBV7-9, the J gene TRBJ1-5; 7 bases are shared with TRBD1. This CDR3 comprises 14 residues. Looked up from germline, CDR1 is SEHNR and CDR2 is FQNEAQ (reference sequence). J lost 2 bases, V lost 7 bases, and 5 bases had no gene match. CDR3 amino acids: CASTLDRGNQPQHF. The CDR3 nucleotides are TGTGCCAGCACACTTGACAGGGGCAATCAGCCCCAGCATTTT.

V gene TRBV7-2 combines with J gene TRBJ2-7, with D possibly TRBD2 on 5 matching bases. The CDR3 runs to 14 residues. Germline-derived CDR1 and CDR2 are SGHTA and FQGNSA. The V gene lost 5 bases and the J gene lost 0 bases, with 11 bases spanning the gap. The CDR3 DNA is TGTGCCAGCAGCATTCTAGCTAACTCCTACGAGCAGTACTTC. Its protein product is CASSILANSYEQYF.

Concerning this clone itself: The junction does not match germline at one end; this may be a read error. V and J are TRBV14 and TRBJ2-3, with TRBD1 matching 9 bases. Germline V gene data show CDR1 as SGHDN and CDR2 as FVKESK. This CDR3 has 15 residues. The DNA of the CDR3 is TGTGCCAGCAGTGATCCGGGACAGGGTCTATACGACTGGCATTTT. Protein product: CASSDPGQGLYDWHF.

This chain uses TRBV6-4 with TRBJ2-2; TRBD1 matches at 8 bases. With 5 bases clipped from V and 5 bases from J, the junction kept 7 bases outside the gene matches. In germline, CDR1 is MRHNA, CDR2 SNTAGT. The CDR3 consists of 15 residues. The CDR3 here is CASSQKTGATGELFF. Here the CDR3 DNA reads TGTGCCAGCAGTCAAAAGACAGGGGCAACCGGGGAGCTGTTTTTT.

The rearrangement links TRBV19 to TRBJ1-5; 9 nucleotides match TRBD1. Germline trimming cut 3 bases from V and 6 bases from J; bases unmatched to any gene: 9. The CDR3 extends over 16 amino acids. Germline loops: CDR1 LNHDA, CDR2 SQIVND (reference sequence). Written as DNA, the CDR3 is TGTGCCAGTAGTATCACCGGGACAGGGATAGGTCAGCCCCAGCATTTT. It translates to CASSITGTGIGQPQHF.

DNA for the CDR3: TGCGCCAGCAGCCCGGTCTCCAACTACGAGCAGTACTTC. It translates to CASSPVSNYEQYF. The chain uses TRBV5-1 and TRBJ2-7; D is unresolved. CDR3 length: 13 residues. Germline CDR1 is SGHRS and CDR2 is YFSETQ. V lost 4 bases to trimming and J lost 3 bases, with 11 bases between them.